This record concerns one T cell receptor (beta chain) sequence. The CDR3 runs to 17 residues. In germline, CDR1 is LNHDA, CDR2 SQIVND (reference sequence). V dropped 7 bases and J dropped 3; count of bases not matched to a gene: 15. This specimen belongs to a study of control samples from healthy donors and cancer patients. The protocol was immunoSEQ multiplex PCR, while the TCRdb copy is restricted to in-frame clones and leaves out a portion. The sample consists of about 82,000 clones, approximately 94% of them appearing once. The sequenced sample was blood. The chain combines TRBV19 with TRBJ1-5, with 7 bases lining up with TRBD1. The origin of this receptor is a woman aged 18 to 35 in good health. For the CDR3, the DNA is TGTGCCAGTAAGGGGGGCTGGCAGGGGGTTATCAATCAGCCCCAGCATTTT. Encoded protein: CASKGGWQGVINQPQHF.